The entry below gives a single T cell receptor beta chain sequence along with its context. Germline lookup yields CDR1 SGHRS and CDR2 YFSETQ. This CDR3 comprises 12 residues. V was pared by 3 bases and J by 4 bases, with 6 bases between. The data derive from a study of T cell responses to AZD1222 COVID-19 vaccine. Clones were read by immunoSEQ multiplex PCR, and TCRdb kept only the in-frame ones, dropping some. Counted here are over 45,000 clones, more than 70% occurring once; the ten biggest clones make up roughly a fifth. This chain links TRBV5-1 with TRBJ2-3, with D maybe TRBD2 (6 bases). The sequence derives from an adult in good health. Here the sequenced sample was peripheral blood, taken on day 0 of MenACWY control vaccination. Written as DNA, the CDR3 is TGCGCCAGCAGCTCGGGGGCAGATACGCAGTATTTT. Translation gives CASSSGADTQYF.